This T cell receptor beta chain stems from a study of cytomegalovirus exposure and HLA in healthy donors. Overall study findings and caveats: A later examination showed that TCR association rates differed by HLA locus, with DRB1 most and HLA-C fewest. There were over 150 TCR beta chains listed as cytomegalovirus-associated.

As regards this clone: Its target is not known.

V was pared by 2 bases and J by 5 bases, with 4 bases of the junction left unmatched. Germline V gene lookup returns CDR1 LNHDA and CDR2 SQIVND (reference sequence). This CDR3 contains 14 residues. In nominal health when sampled, donors likely had unrecorded immune exposures nonetheless. The primer mix had 60 Vbeta and 13 Jbeta primers. Clones were sequenced by immunoSEQ multiplex PCR, and TCRdb holds only the in-frame ones, with some missing. This sample has 100,000 or so clones, with about 59% found just once. The J gene is TRBJ2-7, the V gene TRBV19, with 9 bases aligning to TRBD1. The sample taken for sequencing was PBMCs. The clonotype was recovered from a man in his thirties or forties in good health and CMV-seropositive. CDR3 DNA sequence: TGTGCCAGTAGTATAACAGGGGGCAACCACGAGCAGTACTTC. The encoded protein is CASSITGGNHEQYF. The variable domain in full, with the rest retrieved from reference TRBV19 and TRBJ2-7, is DGGITQSPKYLFRKEGQNVTLSCEQNLNHDAMYWYRQDPGQGLRLIYYSQIVNDFQKGDIAEGYSVSREKKESFPLTVTSAQKNPTAFYLCASSITGGNHEQYFGPGTRLTVT.